This TCR beta chain was sequenced in a study of T cell responses to AZD1222 COVID-19 vaccine. Germline CDR1 and CDR2: GTSNPN and SVGIG (reference sequence). CDR3 length: 15 amino acids. The V gene end was trimmed by 2 bases and the J gene end by 4 bases; junction bases not matched to a gene: 10. Points on this clone: Its antigen is unidentified.

Study-wide points: Donors were chiefly white British, with a greater number of females, and clonal diversity was perhaps underestimated. Once two AZD1222 doses were given, Spike-specific TCR breadth and depth went up.

Measured with immunoSEQ multiplex PCR; TCRdb has only the in-frame clones, and not every one. The sample has about 64,000 clones, about 93% seen once. This clonotype was obtained from an adult who received the MenACWY meningococcal vaccine as a control. V gene TRBV30 combines with J gene TRBJ2-7, with TRBD2 matching over 8 bases. Sequencing was performed on peripheral blood, taken 28 days after the second dose of the MenACWY control vaccine. CDR3: CAWSYSSGPLYEQYF. The CDR3 nucleotides read TGTGCCTGGAGTTACTCTAGCGGGCCTCTATACGAGCAGTACTTC.